Below, one T cell receptor (beta chain) is given with its context. Trimming removed 0 bases from V and 5 bases from J, with 12 bases in between. The V gene's germline CDR1 is MGHRA and CDR2 YSYEKL. The CDR3 runs to 15 residues. This sample was taken from a study of technical replicates of blood from a few donors. Method: immunoSEQ multiplex PCR; TCRdb's copy keeps in-frame clones and lacks some. Counted here are 65,000 to 95,000 clones, nearly 98% occurring once; the ten biggest clones make up more than 0.12%. Sample: T cells isolated from PBMCs. The rearrangement joins TRBV4-1 to TRBJ2-3; weak D call: TRBD1 (6 bases). The TCR sequence derives from a human donor in good health. CDR3 amino acids: CASSQDEEGGDTQYF. CDR3 bases: TGCGCCAGCAGCCAAGACGAAGAAGGGGGAGATACGCAGTATTTT.